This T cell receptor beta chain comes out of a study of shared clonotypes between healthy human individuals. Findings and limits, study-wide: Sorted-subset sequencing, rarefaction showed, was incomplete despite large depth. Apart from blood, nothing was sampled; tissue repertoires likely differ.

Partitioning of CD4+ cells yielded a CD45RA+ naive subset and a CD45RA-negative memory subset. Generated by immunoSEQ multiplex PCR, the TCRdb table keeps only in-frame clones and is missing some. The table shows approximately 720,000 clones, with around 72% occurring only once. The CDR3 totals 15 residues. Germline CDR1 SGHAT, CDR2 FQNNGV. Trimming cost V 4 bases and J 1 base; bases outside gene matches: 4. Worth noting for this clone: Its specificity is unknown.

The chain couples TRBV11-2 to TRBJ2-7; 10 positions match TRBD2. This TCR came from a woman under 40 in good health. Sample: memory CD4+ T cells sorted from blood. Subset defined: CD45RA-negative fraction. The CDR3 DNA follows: TGTGCCAGCAGCTATACTAGCGGGGTTTCCTACGAGCAGTACTTC. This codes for CASSYTSGVSYEQYF.